This is a list of T cell receptor beta chains from one sample in a study of OX40 agonist ivuxolimab in advanced cancers. Sequencing was performed with immunoSEQ multiplex PCR; in TCRdb, only in-frame clones are kept and a portion is missing. This table has some 45,000 clones, roughly 90% appearing once. The material sequenced was CD4+ or CD8+ T cells sorted from blood, taken in a trial of the OX40 agonist ivuxolimab. The source of these receptors is an adult with an advanced solid tumor such as melanoma, head and neck, liver or kidney cancer. Each CDR3 is given with its conserved first and last residue. The D gene is left open where the match is weak. The listing skips clone size in some rows; elsewhere it reads once, few, many or a size class.

TRBJ1-2,TRBV6-1,-,-,13,CASGIQPLYGYTF,TGTGCCAGCGGAATCCAGCCGCTCTATGGCTACACCTTC
TRBJ2-7,TRBV7-9,-,-,14,CASSLVDSSYEQYF,TGTGCCAGCAGCTTAGTGGACAGCTCCTACGAGCAGTACTTC
TRBJ2-3,TRBV7-8,TRBD2,-,14,CASSSSGSSDTQYF,TGTGCCAGCAGCTCTAGCGGGAGCTCAGATACGCAGTATTTT
TRBJ2-1,TRBV27,-,-,11,CASRQFSEQFF,TGTGCCAGCAGGCAGTTTAGTGAGCAGTTCTTC
TRBJ2-7,TRBV6-5,TRBD1,-,15,CASSYGTGSSYEQYF,TGTGCCAGCAGTTACGGGACAGGGTCATCCTACGAGCAGTACTTC
TRBJ2-1,TRBV6-5,-,-,12,CASSYGANEQFF,TGTGCCAGCAGTTACGGCGCAAATGAGCAGTTCTTC
TRBJ2-7,TRBV5-1,TRBD2,-,15,CASSLLSAGGYEQYF,TGCGCCAGCAGCTTGTTATCGGCGGGGGGCTACGAGCAGTACTTC
TRBJ1-1,TRBV5-1,TRBD1,-,15,CASSTSGGAGTEAFF,TGCGCCAGCAGTACCTCAGGGGGCGCAGGGACTGAAGCTTTCTTT
TRBJ1-1,TRBV2,-,few,11,CANRKNTEAFF,TGTGCCAACAGGAAGAACACTGAAGCTTTCTTT
TRBJ2-7,TRBV19,-,-,14,CASSPLGLSYEQYF,TGTGCCAGTAGTCCCCTGGGACTCTCCTACGAGCAGTACTTC
TRBJ2-4,TRBV27,TRBD2,-,14,CASSGGGAKNIQYF,TGTGCCAGCAGCGGCGGGGGTGCCAAAAACATTCAGTACTTC
TRBJ2-7,TRBV30,TRBD2,-,15,CAWGEGRSPSYEQYF,TGTGCCTGGGGGGAGGGCCGATCCCCCTCCTACGAGCAGTACTTC
TRBJ1-2,TRBV5-6,TRBD1,few,15,CASSVGTGGNYGYTF,TGTGCCAGCAGCGTCGGGACAGGGGGCAACTATGGCTACACCTTC
TRBJ1-1,TRBV6-1,-,few,11,CASKQPTEAFF,TGTGCCAGCAAACAGCCTACTGAAGCTTTCTTT
TRBJ2-3,TRBV6-4,-,few,15,CASSDSIGSTDTQYF,TGTGCCAGCAGTGACTCGATTGGGAGCACAGATACGCAGTATTTT
TRBJ2-2,TRBV5-1,TRBD2,-,16,CASSPRTSGGTGELFF,TGCGCCAGCAGCCCGCGGACTAGCGGGGGAACCGGGGAGCTGTTTTTT
TRBJ1-5,TRBV5-6,-,-,15,CASSLGAGVGQPQHF,TGTGCCAGCAGCTTGGGGGCAGGGGTAGGACAGCCCCAGCATTTT
TRBJ2-7,TRBV19,-,-,14,CASSLHGGYYEQYF,TGTGCCAGTAGTCTACACGGAGGGTACTACGAGCAGTACTTC
TRBJ1-4,TRBV18,-,once,15,CASSPLHRVNEKLFF,TGTGCCAGCTCACCACTCCACAGAGTTAATGAAAAACTGTTTTTT
TRBJ1-1,TRBV30,-,few,11,CAWGRNTEAFF,TGTGCCTGGGGGAGGAACACTGAAGCTTTCTTT
TRBJ1-2,TRBV2,-,-,13,CASTIQGNYGYTF,TGTGCCAGCACGATTCAGGGCAACTATGGCTACACCTTC
TRBJ2-5,TRBV5-6,-,-,14,CASSLEQRQETQYF,TGTGCCAGCAGCTTGGAGCAGAGACAAGAGACCCAGTACTTC
TRBJ2-7,TRBV13,TRBD2,-,17,CASSLGLAGGGSYEQYF,TGTGCCAGCAGCTTAGGACTAGCGGGAGGAGGCTCCTACGAGCAGTACTTC
TRBJ2-7,TRBV19,TRBD1,-,14,CASSIDRDRHEQYF,TGTGCCAGTAGTATCGACAGGGATCGCCACGAGCAGTACTTC
TRBJ1-2,TRBV4-1,-,once,16,CASSQGRGANPYGYTF,TGCGCCAGCAGCCAAGGACGGGGGGCAAATCCCTATGGCTACACCTTC
TRBJ2-7,TRBV4-1,TRBD2,once,15,CASSQGSGAHYEQYF,TGCGCCAGCAGCCAAGGTAGCGGGGCACACTACGAGCAGTACTTC
TRBJ2-1,TRBV11-3,-,-,13,CASSFTPTNEQFF,TGTGCCAGCAGCTTTACCCCAACCAATGAGCAGTTCTTC
TRBJ2-3,TRBV6-6,TRBD2,-,16,CASSYGFREGIDTQYF,TGTGCCAGCAGTTACGGGTTCCGGGAGGGGATAGATACGCAGTATTTT
TRBJ1-4,TRBV6-5,-,-,14,CASSYSGTGEKLFF,TGTGCCAGCAGTTACTCCGGGACGGGCGAAAAACTGTTTTTT
TRBJ2-2,TRBV18,-,-,17,CASSPLSRRPSAGELFF,TGTGCCAGCTCACCATTGAGCCGGAGGCCATCGGCCGGGGAGCTGTTTTTT
TRBJ2-1,TRBV9,-,-,13,CASSRRLSNEQFF,TGTGCCAGCAGTCGACGACTGTCGAATGAGCAGTTCTTC
TRBJ2-7,TRBV9,-,-,14,CASSQRTGRDEQYF,TGTGCCAGCAGTCAACGGACGGGTCGGGACGAGCAGTACTTC
TRBJ2-7,TRBV9,-,-,13,CASSGRESYEQYF,TGTGCCAGCAGCGGCAGGGAGAGCTACGAGCAGTACTTC